Here is one TCR beta chain with its context. The sample originates from a study of T cells in Graves' hyperthyroidism and ophthalmopathy. RNA transcripts yielded amplified TCR beta CDR3 regions. A set of HTBI primers served as the primers for a first-round RT-PCR of the TCR CDR3. TCRdb recomputed calls from the multiplex PCR reads with MiXCR, one row per CDR3 protein. Here the sample spans about 590,000 distinct CDR3 sequences, approximately 15% being singletons. The ends lost 0 bases at V and 7 bases at J; junction bases unmatched: 6. The CDR3 is 14 amino acids. Germline assignment: CDR1 SGDLS and CDR2 YYNGEE.

This sequence joins TRBV9 and TRBJ1-1; 7 bases fit TRBD1. The sample taken for sequencing was blood. This sequence originates from a woman in her 30s with Graves' hyperthyroidism. This CDR3 reads CASSVAWTGDEAFF. CDR3 coding DNA: TGTGCCAGCAGCGTAGCTTGGACAGGCGATGAAGCTTTCTTT. Supplemented by reference TRBV9 and TRBJ1-1, the full variable domain reads DSGVTQTPKHLITATGQRVTLRCSPRSGDLSVYWYQQSLDQGLQFLIQYYNGEERAKGNILERFSAQQFPDLHSELNLSSLELGDSALYFCASSVAWTGDEAFFGQGTRLTVV.